This T cell receptor (beta chain) was found in a study of OX40 agonist ivuxolimab in advanced cancers. Germline loops: CDR1 MNHEY, CDR2 SVGAGI. The CDR3 has 15 amino acids. V gave up 6 bases and J gave up 0 bases, with 12 bases separating them. TCRdb's table, derived via immunoSEQ multiplex PCR, lists solely in-frame clones and lacks some. The sample shows 45,000 to 55,000 clones, roughly 80% of them seen only once. The sample in question was CD4+ or CD8+ T cells sorted from blood, obtained in a trial of the OX40 agonist ivuxolimab. The source is an adult with an advanced solid tumor such as melanoma, head and neck, liver or kidney cancer. The J gene is TRBJ1-5, the V gene TRBV6-5; D uncertain. CDR3 in DNA: TGTGCCAGCAGAATTAGGGCCTATAGCAATCAGCCCCAGCATTTT. Its translation: CASRIRAYSNQPQHF.